These 12 T cell receptor beta chains were sequenced from one sample in a study of spatial heterogeneity in lung cancer. Regarding time point: blood at routine non-recurrence follow-up after resection. Each CDR3 protein gets one entry after TCRdb re-called the 5' RACE reads with MiXCR. The sample lists 15,000 or so distinct CDR3 sequences; roughly 6.3% were seen once. The specimen comprised PBMCs, sampled at follow-up. Source of these receptors: a male donor with early-stage non-small cell lung cancer.

This chain joins TRBV28 and TRBJ1-2; D ambiguous. Germline-derived CDR1 and CDR2 are MDHEN and SYDVKM. Trimming cost V 8 bases and J 7 bases, with 14 bases left between them. CDR3 size: 12 residues. The CDR3 DNA is TGTGCCAGCCGGGAGAGGAGGTTTGGCTACACCTTC. This sequence encodes CASRERRFGYTF.

V is TRBV27 and J is TRBJ2-3; 10 positions match TRBD1. The J segment lost 4 bases and the V segment lost 10 bases, leaving 8 bases of the junction unmatched. Germline loops: CDR1 MNHEY, CDR2 SMNVEV (reference sequence). The CDR3 consists of 14 residues. Here the CDR3 reads CATQRDRGPDTQYF. The CDR3 DNA sequence: TGTGCCACCCAAAGGGACAGGGGCCCAGATACGCAGTATTTT.

This clonotype was counted ten times or more. This chain uses TRBV7-9 with TRBJ2-1; a possible D gene is TRBD1 (7 bases). The CDR3 covers 15 residues. Trimming stripped 4 bases from V and 8 bases from J, with 18 bases between. Germline loops: CDR1 SEHNR, CDR2 FQNEAQ (reference sequence). The CDR3 bases are TGTGCCAGCAGCTCCCGGGACTTCAGGGGGGATGAGCAGTTCTTC. Protein: CASSSRDFRGDEQFF.

This clonotype was counted at least ten times. This rearrangement joins TRBV2 to TRBJ2-7; 9 bases are shared with TRBD1. Germline CDR1 and CDR2: SNHLY and FYNNEI. Losses at the gene ends were 3 bases for V and 2 bases for J; bases not matched to a gene: 5. The CDR3 is made up of 15 amino acids. The CDR3 spells CASSDRTGAPYEQYF. CDR3 DNA sequence: TGTGCCAGCAGTGACCGGACAGGGGCCCCCTACGAGCAGTACTTC.

V is TRBV7-9 and J is TRBJ2-7; D remains ambiguous. V was cut by 1 base and J by 3 bases, with 10 bases left in between. CDR1 and CDR2 (germline): SEHNR, FQNEAQ (reference sequence). The CDR3 is 14 amino acids. The CDR3 is CASSLVSSFYEQYF. Here the CDR3 DNA reads TGTGCCAGCAGCTTAGTAAGCAGTTTCTACGAGCAGTACTTC.

This clonotype was found many times. The chain's CDR3 is CASSIAGVINEQFF. The CDR3 nucleotides are TGTGCCAGTAGTATTGCGGGAGTGATCAATGAGCAGTTCTTC. The chain employs TRBV19 and TRBJ2-1; TRBD2 aligns across 7 bases. The ends lost 3 bases at V and 6 bases at J; junction bases unmatched: 5. The CDR3 is made up of 14 amino acids. CDR1 and CDR2 (germline): LNHDA, SQIVND (reference sequence).

This clonotype has a count of ten or more. The CDR3 here is CATSDPPGLAGGPSYNEQFF. CDR3 DNA sequence: TGTGCCACCAGTGATCCACCGGGACTAGCGGGAGGCCCTTCCTACAATGAGCAGTTCTTC. This chain joins TRBV24-1 and TRBJ2-1; 15 bases fit TRBD2. From germline, CDR1 is KGHDR and CDR2 SFDVKD. The CDR3 extends over 20 amino acids. The ends lost 3 bases at V and 1 base at J; junction bases unmatched: 9.

Ten or more counts support this clonotype. The CDR3 protein is CASTSMGGSGYEQYF. Written as DNA, the CDR3 is TGTGCCAGCACCTCGATGGGCGGGAGTGGCTACGAGCAGTACTTC. The chain is built from TRBV7-9 and TRBJ2-7, with 7 bases lining up with TRBD2. V lost 7 bases to trimming and J lost 3 bases; unmatched junction nucleotides: 12. The CDR3 spans 15 residues. In germline, CDR1 is SEHNR, CDR2 FQNEAQ (reference sequence).

This clonotype was observed many times. V gene TRBV7-8 combines with J gene TRBJ2-4, with 15 positions matching TRBD2. V shed 3 bases and J 7 bases; nucleotides not matched to a gene: 13. This CDR3 is built from 19 residues. Germline CDR1 reads SGHVS; CDR2 reads FQNEAQ. The CDR3 DNA sequence: TGTGCCAGCAGCTTCCTCCCCACCGGGACTAGCGGGAGGCGGAACATTCAGTACTTC. As protein: CASSFLPTGTSGRRNIQYF. Based on the CDR3 plus reference TRBV7-8 and TRBJ2-4, the full variable domain is GAGVSQSPRYKVAKRGQDVALRCDPISGHVSLFWYQQALGQGPEFLTYFQNEAQLDKSGLPSDRFFAERPEGSVSTLKIQRTQQEDSAVYLCASSFLPTGTSGRRNIQYFGAGTRLSVL.

This clonotype showed up many times. The chain recombines TRBV24-1 with TRBJ2-1; D possibly uses TRBD1 or TRBD2 (5 bases each). Germline lookup yields CDR1 KGHDR and CDR2 SFDVKD. The CDR3 length is 16 residues. V was clipped by 3 bases and J by 6 bases, with 17 bases between them. The CDR3 DNA follows: TGTGCCACCAGTGATCCGGGACGGGGAGCGTTCAATGAGCAGTTCTTC. As protein: CATSDPGRGAFNEQFF.

The sample holds many counts of this clonotype. The genes are TRBV5-1 and TRBJ2-5, with D possibly being TRBD2 (5 bases). The CDR3 totals 14 residues. With 4 bases removed from V and 3 bases from J, the gap between germline ends came to 13 bases. Germline V gene lookup returns CDR1 SGHRS and CDR2 YFSETQ. The CDR3 sequence is CASSPGSQEETQYF. CDR3 coding DNA: TGCGCCAGCAGCCCGGGGAGCCAGGAAGAGACCCAGTACTTC. Based on the CDR3 plus reference TRBV5-1 and TRBJ2-5, the full variable domain is KAGVTQTPRYLIKTRGQQVTLSCSPISGHRSVSWYQQTPGQGLQFLFEYFSETQRNKGNFPGRFSGRQFSNSRSEMNVSTLELGDSALYLCASSPGSQEETQYFGPGTRLLVL.

This clonotype was detected ten times or more. V usage is TRBV27 and J usage is TRBJ2-3, with D possibly being TRBD1 (6 bases). Trimming cost V 0 bases and J 6 bases, with 10 bases left between them. CDR3 size: 14 residues. Germline V gene data show CDR1 as MNHEY and CDR2 as SMNVEV (reference sequence). The CDR3 spells CASSLSAGVDTQYF. CDR3 in DNA: TGTGCCAGCAGTTTATCGGCAGGGGTGGATACGCAGTATTTT.